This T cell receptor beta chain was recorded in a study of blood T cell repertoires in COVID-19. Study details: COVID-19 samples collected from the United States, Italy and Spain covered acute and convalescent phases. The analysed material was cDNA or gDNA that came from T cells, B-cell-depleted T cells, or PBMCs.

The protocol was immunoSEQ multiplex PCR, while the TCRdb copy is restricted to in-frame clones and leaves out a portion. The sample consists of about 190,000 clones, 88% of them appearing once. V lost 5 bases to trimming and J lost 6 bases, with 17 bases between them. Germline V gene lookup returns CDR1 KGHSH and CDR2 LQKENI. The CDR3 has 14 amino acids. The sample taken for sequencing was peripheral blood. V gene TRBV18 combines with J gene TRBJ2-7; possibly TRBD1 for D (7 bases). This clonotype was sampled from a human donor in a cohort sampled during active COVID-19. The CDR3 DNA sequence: TGTGCCAGCTCAGGGGGGACAGACTCCGCCGAGCAGTACTTC. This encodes CASSGGTDSAEQYF.